One and the same sample provided the 20 T cell receptor beta chains below, sequenced in a study of blood T cells in healthy people across ages. A sample-barcoded 5' primer and a J-beta primer mix were used in a second PCR of about 7 to 12 cycles. TCRdb reanalysed the 5' RACE reads using MiXCR and keeps one entry per CDR3 protein. The sample holds roughly 730,000 distinct CDR3 sequences; roughly three fifths are singletons and the top ten take roughly 25%. What was sequenced was blood. These receptors were taken from a man between 40 and 49 years old in good health.

The V call is TRBV14, the J call TRBJ2-4, with 8 positions matching TRBD2. The CDR3 totals 17 residues. CDR1 is SGHDN and CDR2 is FVKESK in the germline V gene. V lost 2 bases to trimming and J lost 0 bases; unmatched junction nucleotides: 6. CDR3 sequence: CASSQSTGGIAKNIQYF. CDR3 nucleotides: TGTGCCAGCAGCCAATCTACGGGGGGGATAGCCAAAAACATTCAGTACTTC.

J is TRBJ2-1 and V is TRBV27; D tentatively reads TRBD1 or TRBD2 (5 bases each). The CDR3 runs to 13 residues. Germline V CDR1 and CDR2: MNHEY, SMNVEV (reference sequence). V lost 6 bases, J lost 6 bases, and 12 bases lay in between. The CDR3 coding sequence is TGTGCCAGCAGGACGGGGCTATTCAATGAGCAGTTCTTC. Translated, it gives CASRTGLFNEQFF.

This clonotype was seen more than once but under ten times. This rearrangement joins TRBV7-2 to TRBJ2-4; D is ambiguous. The germline V gene has CDR1 SGHTA and CDR2 FQGNSA. The CDR3 extends over 12 amino acids. Trimming pared 4 bases from V and 7 bases from J, leaving 8 bases between. CDR3 DNA: TGTGCCAGCAGCTCCGGCCCCAACATTCAGTACTTC. It specifies CASSSGPNIQYF.

The CDR3 here is CASQDLQGQNQPQHF. The CDR3 region has the DNA TGTGCCAGCCAGGACCTACAGGGGCAGAATCAGCCCCAGCATTTT. This sequence joins TRBV2 and TRBJ1-5, with TRBD1 identical over 7 bases. V shed 8 bases, J shed 4 bases, and the junction held 11 bases outside the gene matches. The CDR3 sequence is 15 residues long. Germline V gene sequence: CDR1 SNHLY, CDR2 FYNNEI.

The rearrangement joins TRBV28 to TRBJ2-1; D possibly matches TRBD1 or TRBD2 (6 bases each). The CDR3 sequence is 10 residues long. Trimming cost V 8 bases and J 12 bases, with 11 bases left between them. Germline V lookup: CDR1 MDHEN, CDR2 SYDVKM. The CDR3 DNA follows: TGTGCCAGCGGGTGGGGGGCGCAGTTCTTC. This gives the protein CASGWGAQFF. The full variable domain, completed using reference TRBV28 and TRBJ2-1, is DVKVTQSSRYLVKRTGEKVFLECVQDMDHENMFWYRQDPGLGLRLIYFSYDVKMKEKGDIPEGYSVSREKKERFSLILESASTNQTSMYLCASGWGAQFFGPGTRLTVL.

A few counts support this clonotype. The V and J genes are TRBV7-3 and TRBJ2-5, with a weak D call TRBD2 (6 bases). Germline CDR1 SGHTA, CDR2 FQGTGA. Trimming removed 2 bases from V and 6 bases from J, with 16 bases in between. The CDR3 contains 15 residues. The CDR3 DNA follows: TGTGCCAGCAGCTTATCACCTTCAGGAGGGCAGACCCAGTACTTC. This encodes CASSLSPSGGQTQYF.

The chain joins TRBV7-8 to TRBJ1-2; D is uncertain. The V gene lost 6 bases and the J gene lost 8 bases, with 19 bases spanning the gap. Germline V gene data show CDR1 as SGHVS and CDR2 as FQNEAQ. The CDR3 has 14 amino acids. CDR3 sequence (DNA): TGTGCCAGCAGGAACCTACGGGGAGCTGAAGGCTACACCTTC. It specifies CASRNLRGAEGYTF.

The genes are TRBV28 and TRBJ2-7, with 8 positions matching TRBD1. The germline CDR1 and CDR2 sequences are MDHEN and SYDVKM. V lost 2 bases and J lost 4; bases outside the gene matches: 7. This CDR3 comprises 15 residues. DNA of the CDR3: TGTGCCAGCAGTTTACCAGGGGGCGGATTTTACGAGCAGTACTTC. Translation: CASSLPGGGFYEQYF.

The rearrangement uses TRBV7-6 and TRBJ2-5; unclear D gene. V was cut by 2 bases and J by 5 bases, with 12 bases left in between. The CDR3 is made up of 14 amino acids. Germline CDR1 SGHVS, CDR2 FNYEAQ. The CDR3, as DNA: TGTGCCAGCAGCTTAAGGAACGGCTGGGAGACCCAGTACTTC. Its protein product is CASSLRNGWETQYF.

In its sample, this clonotype was seen once. J is TRBJ1-2 and V is TRBV10-1; the D gene is possibly TRBD1 (5 bases). The CDR3 spans 13 residues. Germline loops: CDR1 WNHNN, CDR2 SYGVQD (reference sequence). The V and J ends lost 4 bases and 3 bases respectively, with 9 bases between them. The CDR3 protein is CASSGEGDYGYTF. CDR3 nucleotides: TGCGCCAGCAGTGGGGAAGGGGACTATGGCTACACCTTC.

This clonotype was counted only a few times. The rearrangement links TRBV4-2 to TRBJ1-1; possibly TRBD1 for D (6 bases). This CDR3 spans 15 amino acids. Trimming cost V 0 bases and J 4 bases, with 12 bases left between them. Germline V gene sequence: CDR1 LGHNA, CDR2 YNFKEQ. This CDR3 is CASSQEVQGLTEAFF. The CDR3 coding sequence is TGTGCCAGCAGCCAAGAGGTACAGGGACTCACTGAAGCTTTCTTT.

The V and J genes are TRBV5-1 and TRBJ2-3; a possible D gene is TRBD2 (6 bases). The CDR3 sequence is 17 residues long. V was trimmed by 6 bases and J by 2 bases, leaving 22 bases between them. Per germline, CDR1 SGHRS and CDR2 YFSETQ. CDR3: CASTYSAGRDPTDTQYF. The CDR3 region has the DNA TGCGCCAGCACTTACTCCGCTGGGCGGGACCCCACAGATACGCAGTATTTT.

The rearrangement links TRBV7-3 to TRBJ2-3; D uncertain. Germline CDR1 SGHTA, CDR2 FQGTGA. V was shortened by 0 bases and J by 6 bases, with 16 bases between the two germline ends. This CDR3 comprises 16 residues. The CDR3 spells CASSLTIVSTLDTQYF. CDR3 in DNA: TGTGCCAGCAGCTTAACGATAGTCTCTACTTTGGATACGCAGTATTTT.

V and J are TRBV4-1 and TRBJ2-3, with 9 bases that match TRBD1. Trimming removed 0 bases from V and 2 bases from J; junction bases left unmatched: 6. Per germline, CDR1 MGHRA and CDR2 YSYEKL. The CDR3 has 17 residues. The CDR3 DNA sequence: TGCGCCAGCAGCCAAGATGCGGACAGGGGCATCACAGATACGCAGTATTTT. Translated: CASSQDADRGITDTQYF.

The rearrangement uses TRBV12-3 or TRBV12-4 and TRBJ1-2, with D perhaps matching TRBD1 (5 bases). This CDR3 contains 15 residues. Trimming removed 6 bases from V and 0 bases from J, with 14 bases in between. The CDR3 nucleotides read TGTGCCAGCAGCTCATTCGGGGCCGCTAACTATGGCTACACCTTC. It specifies CASSSFGAANYGYTF.

This clonotype was seen a handful of times. The chain couples TRBV5-1 to TRBJ2-1; 9 bases are shared with TRBD2. Per germline, CDR1 SGHRS and CDR2 YFSETQ. This CDR3 is 15 amino acids long. Trimming cost V 0 bases and J 7 bases; bases outside gene matches: 5. As DNA, the CDR3 is TGCGCCAGCAGCTTGGATCTAGCGGGGCGGAATGAGCAGTTCTTC. Translation: CASSLDLAGRNEQFF.

This chain connects TRBV7-6 to TRBJ2-2, with a weak D call TRBD2 (5 bases). V dropped 3 bases and J dropped 0 bases, with 14 bases sitting between them. The CDR3 runs to 17 residues. In germline, CDR1 is SGHVS, CDR2 FNYEAQ. Here the CDR3 DNA reads TGTGCCAGCAGCTTCGGGGTAGTGGGCCCGAACACCGGGGAGCTGTTTTTT. This sequence encodes CASSFGVVGPNTGELFF. The variable domain in full, completed from reference TRBV7-6 and TRBJ2-2, reads GAGVSQSPRYKVTKRGQDVALRCDPISGHVSLYWYRQALGQGPEFLTYFNYEAQQDKSGLPNDRFSAERPEGSISTLTIQRTEQRDSAMYRCASSFGVVGPNTGELFFGEGSRLTVL.

This clonotype was picked up a small number of times. The chain recombines TRBV20-1 with TRBJ2-7; 7 bases match TRBD1. J lost 3 bases, V lost 4 bases, and 3 bases had no gene match. Per the germline V gene, CDR1 is DFQATT and CDR2 is SNEGSKA (reference sequence). The CDR3 runs to 12 residues. CDR3 sequence: CSATNRGYEQYF. The CDR3 DNA reads as TGCAGTGCTACAAACAGGGGCTACGAGCAGTACTTC.

The sample holds a few counts of this clonotype. The rearrangement joins TRBV20-1 to TRBJ2-7; D is undetermined. Trimming took off 5 bases at V and 2 bases at J, with 13 bases between the two ends. The CDR3 has 13 amino acids. Germline CDR1 and CDR2: DFQATT and SNEGSKA (reference sequence). CDR3 sequence (DNA): TGCAGTGCTCAAATGGACCGGACCTACGAGCAGTACTTC. Amino acid sequence: CSAQMDRTYEQYF.

The chain recombines TRBV7-9 with TRBJ2-1; 10 nucleotides match TRBD2. The ends lost 5 bases at V and 8 bases at J; junction bases unmatched: 12. Per the germline V gene, CDR1 is SEHNR and CDR2 is FQNEAQ (reference sequence). The CDR3 runs 16 residues. The CDR3 here is CASSRGGTSVGDEQFF. The CDR3 bases are TGTGCCAGCAGCCGGGGGGGGACTAGCGTTGGAGATGAGCAGTTCTTC.